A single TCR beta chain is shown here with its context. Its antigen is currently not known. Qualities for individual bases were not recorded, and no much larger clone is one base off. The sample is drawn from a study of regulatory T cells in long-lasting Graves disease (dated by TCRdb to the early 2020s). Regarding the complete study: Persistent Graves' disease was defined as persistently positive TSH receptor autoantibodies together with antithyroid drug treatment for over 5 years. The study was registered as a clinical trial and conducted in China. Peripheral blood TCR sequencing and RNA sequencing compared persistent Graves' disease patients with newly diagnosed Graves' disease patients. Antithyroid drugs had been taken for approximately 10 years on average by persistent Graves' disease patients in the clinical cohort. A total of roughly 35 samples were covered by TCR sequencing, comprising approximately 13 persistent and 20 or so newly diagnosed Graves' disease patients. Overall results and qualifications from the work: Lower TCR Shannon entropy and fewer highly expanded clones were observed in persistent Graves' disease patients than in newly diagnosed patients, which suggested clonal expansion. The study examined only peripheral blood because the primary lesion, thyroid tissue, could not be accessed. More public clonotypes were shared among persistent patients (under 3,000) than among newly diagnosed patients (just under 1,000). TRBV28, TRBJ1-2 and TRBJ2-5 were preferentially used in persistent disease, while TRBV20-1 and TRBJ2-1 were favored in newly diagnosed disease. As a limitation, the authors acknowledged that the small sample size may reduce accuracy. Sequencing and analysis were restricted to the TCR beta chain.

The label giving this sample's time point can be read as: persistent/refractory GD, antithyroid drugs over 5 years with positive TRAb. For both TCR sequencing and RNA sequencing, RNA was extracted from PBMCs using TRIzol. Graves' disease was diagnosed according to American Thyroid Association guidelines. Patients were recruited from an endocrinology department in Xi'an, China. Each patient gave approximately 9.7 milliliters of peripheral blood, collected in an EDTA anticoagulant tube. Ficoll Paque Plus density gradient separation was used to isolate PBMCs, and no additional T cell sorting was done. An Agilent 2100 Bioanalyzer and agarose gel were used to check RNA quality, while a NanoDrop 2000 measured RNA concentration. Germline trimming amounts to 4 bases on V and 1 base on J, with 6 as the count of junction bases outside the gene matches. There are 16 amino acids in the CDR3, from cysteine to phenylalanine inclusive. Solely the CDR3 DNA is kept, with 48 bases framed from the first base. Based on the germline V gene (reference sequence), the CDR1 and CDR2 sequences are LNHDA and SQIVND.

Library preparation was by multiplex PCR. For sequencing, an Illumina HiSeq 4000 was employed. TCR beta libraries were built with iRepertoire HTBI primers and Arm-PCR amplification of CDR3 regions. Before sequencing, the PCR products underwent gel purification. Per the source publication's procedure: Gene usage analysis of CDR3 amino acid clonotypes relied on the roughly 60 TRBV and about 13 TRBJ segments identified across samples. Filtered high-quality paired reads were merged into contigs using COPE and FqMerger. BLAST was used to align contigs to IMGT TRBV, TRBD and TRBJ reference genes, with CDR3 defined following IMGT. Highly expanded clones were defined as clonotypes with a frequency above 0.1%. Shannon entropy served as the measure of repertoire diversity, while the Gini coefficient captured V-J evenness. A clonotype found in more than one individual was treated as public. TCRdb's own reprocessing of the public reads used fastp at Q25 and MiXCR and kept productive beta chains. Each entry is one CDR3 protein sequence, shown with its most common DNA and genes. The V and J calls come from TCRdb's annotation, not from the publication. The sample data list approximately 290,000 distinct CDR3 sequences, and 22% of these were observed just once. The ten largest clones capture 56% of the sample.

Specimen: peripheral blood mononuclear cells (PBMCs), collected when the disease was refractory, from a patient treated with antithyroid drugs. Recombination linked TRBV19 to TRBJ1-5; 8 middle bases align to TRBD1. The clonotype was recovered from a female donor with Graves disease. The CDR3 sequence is CASSTRQGLSNQPQHF. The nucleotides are TGTGCCAGTAGTACAAGACAGGGGTTGAGCAATCAGCCCCAGCATTTT.